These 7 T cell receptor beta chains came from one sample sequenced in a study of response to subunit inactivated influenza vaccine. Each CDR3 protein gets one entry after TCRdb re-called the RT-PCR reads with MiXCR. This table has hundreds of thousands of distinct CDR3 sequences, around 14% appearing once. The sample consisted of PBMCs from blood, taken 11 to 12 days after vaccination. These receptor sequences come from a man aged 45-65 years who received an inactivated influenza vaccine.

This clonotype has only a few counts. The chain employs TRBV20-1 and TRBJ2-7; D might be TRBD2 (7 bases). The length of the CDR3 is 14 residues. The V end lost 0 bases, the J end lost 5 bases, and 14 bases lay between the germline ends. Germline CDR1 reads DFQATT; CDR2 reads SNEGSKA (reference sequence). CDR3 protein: CSARDLRGGDEQYF. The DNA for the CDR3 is TGCAGTGCTAGAGATCTGAGGGGGGGCGACGAGCAGTACTTC.

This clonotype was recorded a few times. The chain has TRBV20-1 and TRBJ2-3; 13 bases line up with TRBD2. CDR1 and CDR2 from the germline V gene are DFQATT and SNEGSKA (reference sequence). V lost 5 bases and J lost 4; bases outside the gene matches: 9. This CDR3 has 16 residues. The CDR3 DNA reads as TGCAGTGCTCCCCGGACTAGCGGGAGTTTCGCAGATACGCAGTATTTT. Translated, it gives CSAPRTSGSFADTQYF.

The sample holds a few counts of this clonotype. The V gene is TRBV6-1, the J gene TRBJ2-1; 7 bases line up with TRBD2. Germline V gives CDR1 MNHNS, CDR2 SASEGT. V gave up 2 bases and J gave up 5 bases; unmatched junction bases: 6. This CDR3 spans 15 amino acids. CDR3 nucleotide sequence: TGTGCCAGCAGTGAATGGGCTAGCGGAGACAATGAGCAGTTCTTC. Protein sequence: CASSEWASGDNEQFF.

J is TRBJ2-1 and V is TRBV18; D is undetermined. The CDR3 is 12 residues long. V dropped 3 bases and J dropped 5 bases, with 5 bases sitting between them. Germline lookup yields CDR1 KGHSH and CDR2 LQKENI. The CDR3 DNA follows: TGTGCCAGCTCACCGCCGAACAATGAGCAGTTCTTC. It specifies CASSPPNNEQFF.

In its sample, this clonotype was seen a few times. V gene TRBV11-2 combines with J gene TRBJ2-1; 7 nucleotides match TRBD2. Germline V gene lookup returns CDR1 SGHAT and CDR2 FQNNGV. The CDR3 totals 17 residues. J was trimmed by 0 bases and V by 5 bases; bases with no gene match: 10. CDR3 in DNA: TGTGCCAGCAGCGTCGTGGGAGGGTTGAGCTCCTACAATGAGCAGTTCTTC. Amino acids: CASSVVGGLSSYNEQFF.

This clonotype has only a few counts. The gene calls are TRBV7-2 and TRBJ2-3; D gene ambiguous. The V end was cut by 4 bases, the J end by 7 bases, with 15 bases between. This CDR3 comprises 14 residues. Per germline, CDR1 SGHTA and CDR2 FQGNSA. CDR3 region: CASSSRPPMNTQYF. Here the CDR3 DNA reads TGTGCCAGCAGCTCCCGACCCCCGATGAATACGCAGTATTTT.

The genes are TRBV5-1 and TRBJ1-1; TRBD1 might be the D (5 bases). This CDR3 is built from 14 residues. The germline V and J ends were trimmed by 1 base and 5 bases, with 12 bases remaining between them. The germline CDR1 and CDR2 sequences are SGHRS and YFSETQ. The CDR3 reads CASSLSLGLTEAFF. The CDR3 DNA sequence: TGCGCCAGCAGCTTGTCTCTGGGGCTTACTGAAGCTTTCTTT.